This T cell receptor beta chain was profiled in a study of blood T cell repertoires in COVID-19. Study overall: Donors in the United States, Italy and Spain gave samples during acute or convalescent COVID-19. The analysed material was cDNA or gDNA that came from T cells, B-cell-depleted T cells, or PBMCs.

The CDR3 runs to 15 residues. Assay: immunoSEQ multiplex PCR; the TCRdb copy retains only in-frame clones and omits some. The sample carries about 150,000 clones, approximately 85% recorded once. V is TRBV21-1 and J is TRBJ1-2. TRBV21-1 is described as a pseudogene. This receptor was taken from a man in his 60s with COVID-19, enrolled during active disease. Material for sequencing was peripheral blood. In nucleotides, the CDR3 is TGTGCCAGCAGCAAAGAAGAGGGAATCTTCTATGGCTACACCTTC. Its protein product is CASSKEEGIFYGYTF.